The 20 T cell receptor beta chains below all came from one sample that was sequenced in a study of identical twins. TCRdb re-derived calls from the 5' RACE reads in MiXCR, one entry per CDR3 protein. The sample contains hundreds of thousands of distinct CDR3 sequences, 5.5% to 6.5% of which appear only once. The sequenced sample was naive T cells sorted from blood. The receptors derive from a man aged 18-30 years in good health.

There are many counts of this clonotype. The V gene is TRBV20-1, the J gene TRBJ2-1; no definite D call. The CDR3 is made up of 11 amino acids. Germline V gene sequence: CDR1 DFQATT, CDR2 SNEGSKA (reference sequence). Trimming cost V 6 bases and J 8 bases, with 11 bases left between them. The chain's CDR3 is CSALKLDEQFF. DNA of the CDR3: TGCAGTGCCCTCAAGCTGGATGAGCAGTTCTTC.

This clonotype has at least ten counts. This chain uses TRBV10-3 with TRBJ2-7; the match to TRBD2 covers 9 bases. The CDR3 loop spans 17 amino acids. Germline CDR1 ENHRY, CDR2 SYGVKD. The V segment lost 6 bases and the J segment 2 bases; nucleotides outside the gene matches: 14. Written as DNA, the CDR3 is TGTGCCATCAGCGTTCCCAATACCGGGACTAGCCCCTACGAGCAGTACTTC. Translated: CAISVPNTGTSPYEQYF.

There are many counts of this clonotype. The chain is built from TRBV20-1 and TRBJ1-5; TRBD1 is a possible D gene (5 bases). Trimming cost V 3 bases and J 4 bases, with 10 bases left between them. CDR1 is DFQATT, CDR2 SNEGSKA, per germline (reference sequence). The CDR3 has 13 amino acids. In DNA, the CDR3 is TGCAGTGCTAGCCGGGGCCGAAATCAGCCCCAGCATTTT. Its translation: CSASRGRNQPQHF.

Ten or more counts support this clonotype. This chain uses TRBV4-1 with TRBJ2-1; D may be TRBD2 (5 bases). CDR3 length: 13 residues. Per germline, CDR1 MGHRA and CDR2 YSYEKL. The V and J ends lost 4 bases and 6 bases respectively, with 10 bases between them. This CDR3 is CASSLPSRNEQFF. DNA for the CDR3: TGCGCCAGCAGCCTTCCTAGCCGCAATGAGCAGTTCTTC.

Many counts were recorded for this clonotype. The V gene is TRBV13, the J gene TRBJ2-5; perhaps TRBD1 as D (5 bases). Germline CDR1 PRHDT, CDR2 FYEKMQ (reference sequence). The length of the CDR3 is 14 residues. Trimming removed 5 bases at V and 2 bases at J, with 12 bases between. As DNA, the CDR3 is TGTGCCAGCAGCGCAGGACACAATCAAGAGACCCAGTACTTC. It encodes CASSAGHNQETQYF.

This clonotype has more than one count but fewer than ten. The rearrangement uses TRBV5-1 and TRBJ1-2; D is ambiguous. The CDR3 is 15 residues long. The germline V and J ends were trimmed by 0 bases and 3 bases, with 12 bases remaining between them. Germline lookup yields CDR1 SGHRS and CDR2 YFSETQ. The CDR3 DNA reads TGCGCCAGCAGCTTGGGGGATATATCGGACTATGGCTACACCTTC. Protein: CASSLGDISDYGYTF.

The chain joins TRBV11-2 to TRBJ2-7; D remains ambiguous. This CDR3 region has 12 residues. Looked up from germline, CDR1 is SGHAT and CDR2 is FQNNGV. Trimming removed 1 base from V and 7 bases from J, with 8 bases in between. Here the CDR3 DNA reads TGTGCCAGCAGCTTAGTGGCTGGGGAGCAGTACGTC. Translated, it gives CASSLVAGEQYV.

This clonotype was recorded many times. The chain carries TRBV7-9 and TRBJ2-3; unclear D gene. The CDR3 runs to 13 residues. Looked up from germline, CDR1 is SEHNR and CDR2 is FQNEAQ (reference sequence). Deletions cut 4 bases from V and 5 bases from J, with 10 bases between. The chain's CDR3 is CASSSKVRDTQYF. In DNA form, the CDR3 reads TGTGCCAGCAGCTCCAAAGTCCGAGATACGCAGTATTTT.

This clonotype was seen only a few times. Given the absence of the conserved phenylalanine or tryptophan at the CDR3 end, a read error is likely. The J gene is TRBJ2-3, the V gene TRBV4-1, with D hard to call. The CDR3 length is 14 residues. Germline CDR1 MGHRA, CDR2 YSYEKL. The V end was cut by 3 bases, the J end by 1 base, with 8 bases between. The CDR3, as DNA: TGCGCCAGCAGCCAGCGACTGCGCACAGATACGCAGTATTAT. This translates into CASSQRLRTDTQYY.

Many counts were recorded for this clonotype. The chain employs TRBV29-1 and TRBJ2-5; TRBD1 matches at 7 bases. CDR1 SQVTM and CDR2 ANQGSEA come from the germline V gene. The CDR3 has 12 residues. The V and J ends lost 6 bases and 4 bases, in that order; junction bases with no gene match: 5. CDR3 coding DNA: TGCAGCGTGGGTACAGGGGCAGAGACCCAGTACTTC. Translating gives CSVGTGAETQYF.

A few counts support this clonotype. The rearrangement joins TRBV27 to TRBJ2-7; TRBD1 matches at 7 bases. CDR1 MNHEY and CDR2 SMNVEV come from the germline V gene (reference sequence). This CDR3 region has 15 residues. The ends lost 2 bases at V and 2 bases at J; junction bases unmatched: 6. The CDR3 reads CASSLGGTAAYEQYF. CDR3 DNA: TGTGCCAGCAGTTTAGGTGGGACAGCTGCCTACGAGCAGTACTTC.

This clonotype was observed at least ten times. The V call is TRBV12-3 or TRBV12-4, the J call TRBJ2-1; TRBD2 is a possible D gene (5 bases). CDR3 size: 12 residues. V dropped 5 bases and J dropped 12 bases, with 14 bases sitting between them. CDR3 sequence: CASSPGLKTQFF. CDR3 coding DNA: TGTGCCAGCAGTCCCGGACTGAAGACGCAGTTCTTC.

This clonotype was picked up a small number of times. The rearrangement uses TRBV28 and TRBJ2-6; possibly TRBD1 for D (5 bases). Germline V CDR1 and CDR2: MDHEN, SYDVKM. Trimming cost V 5 bases and J 0 bases, with 14 bases left between them. The length of the CDR3 is 17 residues. Here the CDR3 reads CASSIPGPSSGANVLTF. The CDR3 nucleotides read TGTGCCAGCAGTATCCCAGGGCCGAGCTCTGGGGCCAACGTCCTGACTTTC.

As regards this clonotype: Just one base apart from a much larger clone, this may be a read error. This sequence joins TRBV4-2 and TRBJ1-6; D is undetermined. The CDR3 has 20 amino acids. The germline V gene has CDR1 LGHNA and CDR2 YNFKEQ. V was clipped by 0 bases and J by 0 bases, with 18 bases between them. CDR3 sequence (DNA): TGTGCCAGCAGCCAAGATCGCGTAGGAAGAAGGTTCTCCTATAATTCACCCCTCCACTTT. The encoded protein is CASSQDRVGRRFSYNSPLHF.

A remark on this clonotype: Just one base apart from a much larger clone, this may be a read error. Because it lacks the conserved phenylalanine or tryptophan at the end, this CDR3 is likely a read error. The chain recombines TRBV5-4 with TRBJ2-5; maybe TRBD2 (6 bases). CDR1 and CDR2 (germline): SGHNT, YYREEE (reference sequence). Trimming shortened V by 4 bases and J by 1 base, and 11 bases separated the two germline ends. The CDR3 contains 14 residues. The CDR3 loop is CASSGPGLQETQYC. In DNA form, the CDR3 reads TGTGCCAGCAGCGGGCCGGGACTCCAAGAGACCCAGTACTGC.

This clonotype was seen many times. J is TRBJ2-1 and V is TRBV15; TRBD1 aligns across 8 bases. Germline values: CDR1 LNHNV, CDR2 YYDKDF (reference sequence). With 0 bases clipped from V and 8 bases from J, the junction kept 9 bases outside the gene matches. The CDR3 has 16 amino acids. The CDR3 sequence: CATSRETGRGLDEQFF. In DNA form, the CDR3 reads TGTGCCACCAGCAGAGAAACGGGCAGGGGGCTGGATGAGCAGTTCTTC.

The J gene is TRBJ2-2, the V gene TRBV25-1; D ambiguous. CDR1 is MGHDK and CDR2 is SYGVNS in the germline V gene. The V end lost 6 bases, the J end lost 2 bases, and 7 bases lay between the germline ends. The CDR3 length is 13 residues. CDR3: CASRLHNTGELFF. The CDR3 region has the DNA TGTGCCAGCAGACTCCACAACACCGGGGAGCTGTTTTTT.

The genes are TRBV12-3 or TRBV12-4 and TRBJ2-1; D tentatively fits TRBD1 or TRBD2 (7 bases each). The CDR3 is made up of 14 amino acids. CDR3 loop: CAQGSGGGNNEQFF. CDR3 in DNA: TGTGCACAGGGGTCCGGGGGAGGGAACAATGAGCAGTTCTTC.

This clonotype was found many times. The J gene is TRBJ1-5, the V gene TRBV6-2 or TRBV6-3; the D is unclear. The CDR3 length is 14 residues. The ends were cut back, 8 bases at V and 1 base at J, with 12 bases in the middle. Germline-derived CDR1 and CDR2 are MNHEY and SVGEGT. The CDR3 DNA follows: TGTGCCAGCGGCAACCTGGGAAGCAATCAGCCCCAGCATTTT. Translating it yields CASGNLGSNQPQHF.

The J gene is TRBJ2-1, the V gene TRBV28; TRBD2 might be the D (6 bases). CDR3 length: 16 amino acids. In germline, CDR1 is MDHEN, CDR2 SYDVKM. V dropped 5 bases and J dropped 3 bases, with 17 bases sitting between them. The CDR3 loop reads CASSTKAGPDYNEQFF. In DNA, the CDR3 is TGTGCCAGCAGTACTAAGGCGGGACCCGACTACAATGAGCAGTTCTTC.